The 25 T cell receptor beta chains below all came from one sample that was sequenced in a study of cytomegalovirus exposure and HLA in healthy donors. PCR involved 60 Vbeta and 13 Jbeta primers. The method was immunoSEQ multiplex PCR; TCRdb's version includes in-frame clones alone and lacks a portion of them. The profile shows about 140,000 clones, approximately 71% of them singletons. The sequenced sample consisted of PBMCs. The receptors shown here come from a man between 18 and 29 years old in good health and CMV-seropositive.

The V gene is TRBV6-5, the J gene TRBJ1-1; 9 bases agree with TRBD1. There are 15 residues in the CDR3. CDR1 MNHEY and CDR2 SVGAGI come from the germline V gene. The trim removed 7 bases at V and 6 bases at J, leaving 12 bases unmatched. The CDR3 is CASTPTGGSGAEAFF. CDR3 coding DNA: TGTGCCAGCACCCCGACAGGGGGAAGTGGTGCTGAAGCTTTCTTT.

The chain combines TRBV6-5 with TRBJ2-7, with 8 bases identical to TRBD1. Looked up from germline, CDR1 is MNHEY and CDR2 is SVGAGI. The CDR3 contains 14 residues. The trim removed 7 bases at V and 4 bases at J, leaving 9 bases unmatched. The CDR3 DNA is TGTGCCAGCACCCCGGGGCAGGGGGCTTACGAGCAGTACTTC. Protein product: CASTPGQGAYEQYF.

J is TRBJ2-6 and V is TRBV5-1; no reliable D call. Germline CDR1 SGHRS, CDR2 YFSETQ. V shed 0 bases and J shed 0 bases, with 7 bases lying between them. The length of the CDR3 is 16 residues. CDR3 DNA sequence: TGCGCCAGCAGCTTGGTCACAGCCTCTGGGGCCAACGTCCTGACTTTC. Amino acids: CASSLVTASGANVLTF.

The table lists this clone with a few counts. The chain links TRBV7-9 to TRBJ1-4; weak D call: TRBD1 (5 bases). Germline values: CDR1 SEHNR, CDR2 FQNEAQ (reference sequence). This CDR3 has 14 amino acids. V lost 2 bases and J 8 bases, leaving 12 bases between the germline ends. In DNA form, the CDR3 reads TGTGCCAGCAGCTTAATCCCAGGGAAGGAAAAACTGTTTTTT. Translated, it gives CASSLIPGKEKLFF.

The CDR3 loop reads CASSVAGVNNEQFF. DNA of the CDR3: TGTGCCAGCAGTGTAGCGGGAGTTAACAATGAGCAGTTCTTC. The J gene is TRBJ2-1, the V gene TRBV25-1; 9 positions match TRBD2. J lost 5 bases, V lost 4 bases, and 3 bases had no gene match. CDR3 size: 14 residues. Germline CDR1 is MGHDK and CDR2 is SYGVNS.

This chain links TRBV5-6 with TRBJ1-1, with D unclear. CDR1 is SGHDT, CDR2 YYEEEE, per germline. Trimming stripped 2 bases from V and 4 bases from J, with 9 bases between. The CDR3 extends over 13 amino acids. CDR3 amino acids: CASSLYRATEAFF. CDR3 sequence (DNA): TGTGCCAGCAGCTTATACAGAGCCACTGAAGCTTTCTTT.

CDR3 coding DNA: TGTGCCAGCGGTCCCGGAGGCACAGATACGCAGTATTTT. Residues: CASGPGGTDTQYF. This rearrangement joins TRBV7-3 to TRBJ2-3, with D uncertain. From germline, CDR1 is SGHTA and CDR2 FQGTGA. CDR3 length equals 13 residues. V lost 8 bases, J lost 1 base, and 10 bases lay in between.

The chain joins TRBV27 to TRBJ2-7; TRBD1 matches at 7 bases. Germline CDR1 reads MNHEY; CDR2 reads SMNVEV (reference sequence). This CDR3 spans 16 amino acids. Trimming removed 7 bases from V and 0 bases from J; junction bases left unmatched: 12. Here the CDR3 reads CASKTHPGTASYEQYF. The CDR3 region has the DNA TGTGCCAGCAAAACCCACCCCGGGACAGCCTCCTACGAGCAGTACTTC.

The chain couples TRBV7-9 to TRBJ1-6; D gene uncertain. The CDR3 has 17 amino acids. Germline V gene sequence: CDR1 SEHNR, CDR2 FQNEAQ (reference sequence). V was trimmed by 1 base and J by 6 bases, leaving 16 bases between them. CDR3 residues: CASSLEAAFKRNSPLHF. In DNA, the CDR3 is TGTGCCAGCAGCTTAGAGGCAGCTTTTAAGCGTAATTCACCCCTCCACTTT.

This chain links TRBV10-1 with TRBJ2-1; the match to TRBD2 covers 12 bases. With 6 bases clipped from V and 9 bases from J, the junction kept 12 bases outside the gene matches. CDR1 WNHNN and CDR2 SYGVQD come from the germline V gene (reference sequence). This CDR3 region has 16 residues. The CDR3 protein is CASSLRASGRAGEQFF. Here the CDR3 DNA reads TGCGCCAGCAGCCTCCGGGCTAGCGGGAGGGCCGGTGAGCAGTTCTTC.

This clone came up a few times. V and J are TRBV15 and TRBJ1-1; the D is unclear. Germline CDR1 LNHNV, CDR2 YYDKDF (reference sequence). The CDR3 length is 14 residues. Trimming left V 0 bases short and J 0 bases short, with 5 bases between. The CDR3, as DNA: TGTGCCACCAGCAGAGATTTAGTGAACACTGAAGCTTTCTTT. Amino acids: CATSRDLVNTEAFF.

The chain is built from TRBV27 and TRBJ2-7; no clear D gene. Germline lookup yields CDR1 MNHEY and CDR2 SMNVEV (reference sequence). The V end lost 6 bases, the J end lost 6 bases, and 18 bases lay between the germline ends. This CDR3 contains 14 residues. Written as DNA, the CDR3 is TGTGCCAGCAGGGGCTTGCCCACGGCTCGCGAGCAGTACTTC. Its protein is CASRGLPTAREQYF.

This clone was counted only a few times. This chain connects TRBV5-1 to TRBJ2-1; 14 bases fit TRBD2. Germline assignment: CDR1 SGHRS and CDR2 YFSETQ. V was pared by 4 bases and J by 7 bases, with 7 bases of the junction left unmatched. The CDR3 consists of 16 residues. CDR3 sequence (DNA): TGCGCCAGCAGCAGAGCCGGGACTAGCGGGAGTAATGAGCAGTTCTTC. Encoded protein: CASSRAGTSGSNEQFF.

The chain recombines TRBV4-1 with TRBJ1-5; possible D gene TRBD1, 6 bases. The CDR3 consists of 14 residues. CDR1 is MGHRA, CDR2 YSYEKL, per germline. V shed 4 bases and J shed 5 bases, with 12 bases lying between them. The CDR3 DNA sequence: TGCGCCAGCAGCCGTACAGGGCTCGATCAGCCCCAGCATTTT. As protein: CASSRTGLDQPQHF.

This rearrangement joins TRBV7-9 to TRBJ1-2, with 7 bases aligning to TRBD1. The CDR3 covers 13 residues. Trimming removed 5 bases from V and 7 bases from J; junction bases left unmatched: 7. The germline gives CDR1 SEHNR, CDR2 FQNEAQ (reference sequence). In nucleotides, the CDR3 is TGTGCCAGCAGCCGGGACAGTGTTGGTGGCTACACCTTC. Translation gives CASSRDSVGGYTF.

CDR3 protein: CASSSTPSGRTYEQYF. The CDR3 coding sequence is TGTGCCAGCAGCTCAACCCCTAGCGGGAGGACCTACGAGCAGTACTTC. This chain joins TRBV5-5 and TRBJ2-7; the match to TRBD2 covers 11 bases. V shed 3 bases, J shed 2 bases, and the junction held 7 bases outside the gene matches. This CDR3 region has 16 residues. Looked up from germline, CDR1 is SGHKS and CDR2 is YYEKEE (reference sequence).

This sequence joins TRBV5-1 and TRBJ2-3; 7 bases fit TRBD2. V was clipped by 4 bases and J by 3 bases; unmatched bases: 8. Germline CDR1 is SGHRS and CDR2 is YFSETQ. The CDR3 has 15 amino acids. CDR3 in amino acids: CASSRTSVGTDTQYF. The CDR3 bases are TGCGCCAGCAGCCGCACTAGCGTGGGAACAGATACGCAGTATTTT.

CDR3: CASSPRLAGFGTDTQYF. DNA for the CDR3: TGTGCCAGTAGTCCCCGCCTAGCGGGATTCGGCACAGATACGCAGTATTTT. The chain links TRBV19 to TRBJ2-3; 9 bases agree with TRBD2. Losses at the gene ends were 5 bases for V and 1 base for J; bases not matched to a gene: 10. Germline CDR1 and CDR2: LNHDA and SQIVND (reference sequence). This CDR3 region has 17 residues.

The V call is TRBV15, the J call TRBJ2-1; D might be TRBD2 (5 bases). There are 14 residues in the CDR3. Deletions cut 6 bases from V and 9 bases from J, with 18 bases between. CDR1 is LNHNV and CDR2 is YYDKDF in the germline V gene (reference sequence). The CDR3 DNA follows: TGTGCCACCAGGGACCCCGGTTTTAGCGTTGAGCAGTTCTTC. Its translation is CATRDPGFSVEQFF.

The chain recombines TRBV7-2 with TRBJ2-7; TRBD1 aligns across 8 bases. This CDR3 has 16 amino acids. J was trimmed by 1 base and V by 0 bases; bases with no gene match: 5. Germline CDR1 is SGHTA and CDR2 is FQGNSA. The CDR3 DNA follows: TGTGCCAGCAGCTTAGCTCGGACAGGGAGTTCCTACGAGCAGTACTTC. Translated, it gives CASSLARTGSSYEQYF.

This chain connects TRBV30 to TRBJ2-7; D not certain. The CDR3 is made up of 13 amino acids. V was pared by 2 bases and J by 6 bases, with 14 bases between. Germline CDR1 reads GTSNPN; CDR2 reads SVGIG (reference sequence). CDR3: CAWSSPPLSEQYF. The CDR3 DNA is TGTGCCTGGAGTTCCCCCCCCCTCTCCGAGCAGTACTTC.

Here the CDR3 reads CAWSRLAVTDTQYF. The CDR3 nucleotides read TGTGCCTGGTCCCGACTAGCGGTGACAGATACGCAGTATTTT. The chain uses TRBV30 and TRBJ2-3; TRBD2 agrees at 9 bases. V gave up 5 bases and J gave up 3 bases; unmatched junction bases: 6. The CDR3 runs 14 residues. CDR1 GTSNPN and CDR2 SVGIG come from the germline V gene (reference sequence).

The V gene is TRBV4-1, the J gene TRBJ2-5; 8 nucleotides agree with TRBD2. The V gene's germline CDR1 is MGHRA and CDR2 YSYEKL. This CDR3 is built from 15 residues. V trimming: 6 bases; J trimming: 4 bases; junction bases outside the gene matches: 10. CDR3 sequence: CASRLTGGSRETQYF. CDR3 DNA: TGCGCCAGCAGACTGACGGGAGGGAGTAGAGAGACCCAGTACTTC.

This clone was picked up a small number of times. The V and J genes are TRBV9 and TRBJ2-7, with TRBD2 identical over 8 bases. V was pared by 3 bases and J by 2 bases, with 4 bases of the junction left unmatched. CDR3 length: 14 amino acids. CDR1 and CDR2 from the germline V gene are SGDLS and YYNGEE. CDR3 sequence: CASSARGGTYEQYF. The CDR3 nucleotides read TGTGCCAGCAGCGCCCGGGGGGGGACCTACGAGCAGTACTTC.

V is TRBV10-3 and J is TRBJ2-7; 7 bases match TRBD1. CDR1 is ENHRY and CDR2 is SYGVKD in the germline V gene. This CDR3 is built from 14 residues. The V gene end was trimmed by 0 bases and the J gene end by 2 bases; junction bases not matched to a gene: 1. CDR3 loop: CAISESGQAYEQYF. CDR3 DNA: TGTGCCATCAGTGAGTCCGGACAGGCCTACGAGCAGTACTTC.